This T cell receptor beta chain originates from a study of blood T cell repertoires in COVID-19. Study-level background: The United States, Italy and Spain provided the acute and convalescent COVID-19 samples. PBMCs, B-cell-depleted T cells, or T cells provided the cDNA or gDNA that made up the material.

In the authors' workflow: By means of reference gene primer amplification, nucleated cell counts were estimated. Generated by immunoSEQ multiplex PCR, the TCRdb table keeps only in-frame clones and is missing some. From that table come the V and J calls and clone size; the DNA was used to work out D and trimming. The data hold 64,000 or so clones, with roughly 93% observed a single time. The CDR3 covers 16 residues. The V segment lost 2 bases and the J segment 6 bases; nucleotides outside the gene matches: 9. CDR1 is MNHEY, CDR2 SVGEGT, per germline. The sample consisted of peripheral blood. The sequence was obtained from a human donor in a cohort sampled during active COVID-19. The gene calls are TRBV6-2 or TRBV6-3 and TRBJ2-7, with TRBD1 matching over 11 bases. The CDR3 DNA reads as TGTGCCAGCAGTTACGCCCGGACAGGGGGCTTGCTCGAGCAGTACTTC. Its translation: CASSYARTGGLLEQYF.